The rows below give T cell receptor beta chains drawn from one sample of a study of blood T cell repertoires in COVID-19. Some clones are missing from TCRdb's copy, which holds only in-frame ones; the method was immunoSEQ multiplex PCR. The sample includes about 110,000 clones, roughly 70% of them seen just once. The sample consisted of peripheral blood. These receptors were obtained from a woman aged 40 to 50 with acute or convalescent COVID-19. CDR3s include the opening cysteine and the closing phenylalanine or tryptophan. The order of the fields is D gene, V gene, J gene, clone size, CDR3 protein, CDR3 DNA. D genes are given only for firm matches. Clone size appears in some rows only: once, few, many, or a class for an expanded clone.

TRBD1	TRBV10-1	TRBJ1-4	-	CASSGQGHAKLDEKLFF	TGCGCCAGCAGTGGACAGGGTCATGCGAAATTAGATGAAAAACTGTTTTTT
-	TRBV10-3	TRBJ1-2	-	CATTSGTWGYTF	TGTGCCACCACAAGTGGCACGTGGGGCTACACCTTC
-	TRBV5-1	TRBJ2-3	-	CASSQNTDTQYF	TGCGCCAGCAGCCAGAACACAGATACGCAGTATTTT
TRBD2	TRBV10-1	TRBJ2-2	-	CASSYESPGLAGPGELFF	TGCGCCAGCAGTTACGAGTCACCGGGACTAGCGGGGCCCGGGGAGCTGTTTTTT
TRBD2	TRBV9	TRBJ2-5	-	CASSSGLAGAEETQYF	TGTGCCAGCAGCTCCGGACTAGCGGGGGCCGAAGAGACCCAGTACTTC
TRBD1	TRBV29-1	TRBJ1-1	-	CSVLEGASRDTEAFF	TGCAGCGTTTTGGAGGGGGCAAGTAGGGACACTGAAGCTTTCTTT
-	TRBV7-8	TRBJ1-2	-	CASSPGGMNYGYTF	TGTGCCAGCAGCCCCGGGGGGATGAACTATGGCTACACCTTC
TRBD1	TRBV12-3/TRBV12-4	TRBJ1-2	many	CASSPGTGGYTF	TGTGCCAGCAGTCCAGGGACAGGGGGCTACACCTTC
TRBD2	TRBV11-3	TRBJ2-2	-	CASSRLAGQGGELFF	TGTGCCAGCAGCCGACTAGCGGGGCAAGGCGGGGAGCTGTTTTTT
-	TRBV4-1	TRBJ2-7	once	CASSQEGPRGYEQYF	TGCGCCAGCAGCCAAGAAGGCCCCCGGGGCTACGAGCAGTACTTC
TRBD1	TRBV27	TRBJ2-7	-	CASKRTGVYEQYF	TGTGCCAGCAAGCGGACAGGGGTCTACGAGCAGTACTTC
-	TRBV6-5	TRBJ2-3	-	CASSYPGSDTQYF	TGTGCCAGCAGTTACCCGGGGTCAGATACGCAGTATTTT
TRBD2	TRBV6-5	TRBJ2-1	-	CASSYGGGNEQFF	TGTGCCAGCAGTTACGGCGGGGGCAATGAGCAGTTCTTC
TRBD1	TRBV24-1	TRBJ2-6	-	CATSDPTGVGANVLTF	TGTGCCACCAGTGACCCGACAGGGGTTGGGGCCAACGTCCTGACTTTC
-	TRBV7-9	TRBJ2-5	-	CASRRDSQETQYF	TGTGCCAGCAGACGGGACTCCCAAGAGACCCAGTACTTC
TRBD1	TRBV2	TRBJ2-7	few	CASSEIRTGGGEQYF	TGTGCCAGCAGTGAAATACGGACAGGGGGGGGCGAGCAGTACTTC
TRBD1	TRBV19	TRBJ1-1	-	CASSKDRGSEAFF	TGTGCCAGTAGTAAAGACAGGGGATCTGAAGCTTTCTTT
TRBD1	TRBV14	TRBJ1-4	-	CASSHPGQGNEKLFF	TGTGCCAGCAGCCACCCGGGACAGGGTAATGAAAAACTGTTTTTT
-	TRBV27	TRBJ1-1	-	CASSSPGRAESF	TGTGCCAGCAGTTCGCCCGGGAGAGCCGAATCATTT
TRBD1	TRBV10-3	TRBJ2-3	-	CAISRAGQGAYTQYF	TGTGCCATCAGCCGAGCGGGACAGGGGGCATATACGCAGTATTTT
-	TRBV28	TRBJ1-4	-	CASSFKKFGTPTNEKLFF	TGTGCCAGCAGTTTTAAGAAGTTTGGGACACCAACTAATGAAAAACTGTTTTTT
-	TRBV28	TRBJ2-7	-	CASSFGIPYEQYF	TGTGCCAGCAGTTTTGGCATACCCTACGAGCAGTACTTC
-	TRBV6-5	TRBJ1-1	-	CASKRGQNTEAFF	TGTGCCAGCAAAAGGGGCCAGAACACTGAAGCTTTCTTT
-	TRBV3-1/TRBV3-2	TRBJ1-2	-	CASSQTGLINYGYTF	TGTGCCAGCAGCCAAACCGGACTGATCAACTATGGCTACACCTTC
TRBD1	TRBV4-1	TRBJ1-5	-	CASSLTTGGSNQPQHF	TGCGCCAGCAGCCTAACGACAGGGGGCAGCAATCAGCCCCAGCATTTT
TRBD2	TRBV3-1/TRBV3-2	TRBJ2-5	-	CASSQGTSGGGETQYF	TGTGCCAGCAGCCAAGGGACTAGCGGGGGGGGAGAGACCCAGTACTTC
-	TRBV28	TRBJ1-1	-	CASRPFTGDTEAFF	TGTGCCAGCAGGCCTTTTACAGGTGACACTGAAGCTTTCTTT
TRBD1	TRBV12-3/TRBV12-4	TRBJ1-2	-	CASSVGQVYGYTF	TGTGCCAGCAGTGTCGGACAGGTCTATGGCTACACCTTC
-	TRBV28	TRBJ1-5	-	CASTRQDQPQHF	TGTGCCAGCACCCGACAGGACCAGCCCCAGCATTTT
TRBD1	TRBV15	TRBJ2-5	-	CATSKSLGTDQETQYF	TGTGCCACCAGTAAGAGTTTAGGGACAGACCAAGAGACCCAGTACTTC
-	TRBV6-5	TRBJ1-4	-	CASRPTGPDEKLFF	TGTGCCAGCAGGCCCACAGGGCCGGATGAAAAACTGTTTTTT
TRBD2	TRBV6-4	TRBJ2-1	-	CASSGTSGDYNEQFF	TGTGCCAGCAGCGGGACTAGCGGGGATTACAATGAGCAGTTCTTC
TRBD2	TRBV5-4	TRBJ2-2	-	CASSRGGANTGELFF	TGTGCCAGCAGCCGGGGGGGGGCGAACACCGGGGAGCTGTTTTTT
-	TRBV28	TRBJ1-4	-	CASRGGTNEKLFF	TGTGCCAGCCGCGGGGGGACTAATGAAAAACTGTTTTTT
TRBD1	TRBV6-5	TRBJ2-1	-	CASSYSGTGKFEQFF	TGTGCCAGCAGTTACTCCGGGACAGGAAAGTTCGAGCAGTTCTTC
-	TRBV12-2	TRBJ2-1	many	CASRLKSSGVNNEQFF	TGTGCAAGTCGCTTGAAGTCGAGCGGGGTTAACAATGAGCAGTTCTTC
-	TRBV7-2	TRBJ1-5	few	CASSLRAGVGQPQHF	TGTGCCAGCAGCCTCAGGGCAGGGGTCGGTCAGCCCCAGCATTTT
-	TRBV12-3/TRBV12-4	TRBJ2-1	once	CASRAGAYNEQFF	TGTGCCAGCCGGGCGGGGGCATACAATGAGCAGTTCTTC
-	TRBV7-9	TRBJ2-5	-	CASGSWGDQETQYF	TGTGCCAGCGGGAGCTGGGGAGATCAAGAGACCCAGTACTTC
-	TRBV6-6	TRBJ1-2	-	CASAASEGYTF	TGTGCCAGCGCGGCTTCGGAGGGCTACACCTTC
TRBD2	TRBV24-1	TRBJ2-3	-	CATSDLGAGVDTQYF	TGTGCCACCAGTGATTTGGGAGCGGGGGTAGATACGCAGTATTTT
TRBD1	TRBV18	TRBJ1-2	-	CASSLQGAGYGYTF	TGTGCCAGCTCACTCCAGGGGGCAGGGTATGGCTACACCTTC
TRBD2	TRBV5-1	TRBJ2-5	-	CASSPGLAEQETQYF	TGCGCCAGCAGCCCGGGACTAGCGGAACAAGAGACCCAGTACTTC
-	TRBV19	TRBJ1-4	many	CASSSLGGKLFF	TGTGCCAGTAGTTCCCTAGGCGGAAAACTGTTTTTT
-	TRBV6-1	TRBJ1-2	-	CASSETDYGYTF	TGTGCCAGCAGTGAAACGGACTATGGCTACACCTTC
-	TRBV19	TRBJ2-1	-	CASSTSSGAGVYNEQFF	TGTGCCAGTAGTACCTCCTCGGGCGCGGGCGTATACAATGAGCAGTTCTTC
-	TRBV11-2	TRBJ2-7	few	CASRKSYEQYF	TGTGCCAGCAGAAAGAGCTACGAGCAGTACTTC
TRBD1	TRBV6-5	TRBJ1-4	-	CASSRTTGGNEKLFF	TGTGCCAGCAGTCGTACCACAGGGGGCAATGAAAAACTGTTTTTT
-	TRBV6-5	TRBJ1-4	-	CASSAQGGANEKLFF	TGTGCCAGTTCTGCTCAGGGAGGCGCTAATGAAAAACTGTTTTTT
-	TRBV27	TRBJ2-3	-	CASSLGTHTDTQYF	TGTGCCAGCAGTTTAGGGACACACACAGATACGCAGTATTTT